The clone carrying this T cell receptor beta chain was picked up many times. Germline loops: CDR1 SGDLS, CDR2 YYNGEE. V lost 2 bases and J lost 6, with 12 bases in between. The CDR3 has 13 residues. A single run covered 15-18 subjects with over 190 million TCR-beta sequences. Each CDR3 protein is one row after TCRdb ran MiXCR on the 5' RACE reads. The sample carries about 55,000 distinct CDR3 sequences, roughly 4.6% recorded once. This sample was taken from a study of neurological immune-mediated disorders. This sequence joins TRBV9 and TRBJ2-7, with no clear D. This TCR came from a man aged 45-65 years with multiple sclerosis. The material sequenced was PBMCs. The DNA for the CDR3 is TGTGCCAGCAGCGTGGGAAGGTCTGGCGAGCAGTACTTC. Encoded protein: CASSVGRSGEQYF. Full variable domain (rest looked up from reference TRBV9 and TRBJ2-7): DSGVTQTPKHLITATGQRVTLRCSPRSGDLSVYWYQQSLDQGLQFLIQYYNGEERAKGNILERFSAQQFPDLHSELNLSSLELGDSALYFCASSVGRSGEQYFGPGTRLTVT.